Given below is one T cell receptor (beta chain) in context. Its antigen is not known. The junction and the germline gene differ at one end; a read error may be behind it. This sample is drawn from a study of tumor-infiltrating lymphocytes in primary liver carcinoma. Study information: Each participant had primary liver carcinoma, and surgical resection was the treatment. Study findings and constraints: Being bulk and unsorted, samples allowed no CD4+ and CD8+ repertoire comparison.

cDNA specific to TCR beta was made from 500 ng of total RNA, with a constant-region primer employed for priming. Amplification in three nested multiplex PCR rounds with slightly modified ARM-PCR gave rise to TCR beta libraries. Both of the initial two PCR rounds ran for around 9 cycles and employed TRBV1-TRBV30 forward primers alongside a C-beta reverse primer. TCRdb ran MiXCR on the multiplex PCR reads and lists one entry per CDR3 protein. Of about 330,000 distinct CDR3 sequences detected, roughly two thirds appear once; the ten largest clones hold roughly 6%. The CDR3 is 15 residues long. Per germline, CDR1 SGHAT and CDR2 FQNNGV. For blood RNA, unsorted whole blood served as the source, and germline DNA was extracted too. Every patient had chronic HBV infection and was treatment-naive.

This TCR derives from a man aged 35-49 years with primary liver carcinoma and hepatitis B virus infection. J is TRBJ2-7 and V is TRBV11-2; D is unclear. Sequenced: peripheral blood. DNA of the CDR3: TGTGCCAGCAGCATAGACCCGCCGGTAACCTACGAGCAGTACTTC. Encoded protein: CASSIDPPVTYEQYF. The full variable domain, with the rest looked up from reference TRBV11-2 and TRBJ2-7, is EAGVAQSPRYKIIEKRQSVAFWCNPISGHATLYWYQQILGQGPKLLIQFQNNGVVDDSQLPKDRFSAERLKGVDSTLKIQPAKLEDSAVYLCASSIDPPVTYEQYFGPGTRLTVT.